The sequence of this T cell receptor beta chain was determined in a study of T cells in Graves' hyperthyroidism and ophthalmopathy. Study results and caveats: Patients with ophthalmopathy were separated from those with stable hyperthyroidism by a 13 V-J model. Clonotypes that were expanded in thyroid above 0.001 mostly appeared in blood too.

This CDR3 is built from 14 residues. CDR1 MNHEY and CDR2 SMNVEV come from the germline V gene (reference sequence). J gave up 7 bases and V 5 bases, and 8 bases lay outside the gene matches. Amplified TCR beta CDR3 regions derived from RNA transcripts. TCR CDR3 underwent first-round RT-PCR with the HTBI primer set. One entry per CDR3 protein results from TCRdb running MiXCR on the multiplex PCR reads. Of about 590,000 distinct CDR3 sequences in the sample, about 15% were seen once. Comment on this clonotype: Its antigen is undetermined.

This sequence joins TRBV27 and TRBJ2-1; 7 bases agree with TRBD1. This clonotype was sampled from a woman in her 30s with Graves' hyperthyroidism. The sequenced sample consisted of blood. The CDR3, as DNA: TGTGCCAGCAGTCTCACAGGGGCCACGAATGAGCAGTTCTTC. This codes for CASSLTGATNEQFF.